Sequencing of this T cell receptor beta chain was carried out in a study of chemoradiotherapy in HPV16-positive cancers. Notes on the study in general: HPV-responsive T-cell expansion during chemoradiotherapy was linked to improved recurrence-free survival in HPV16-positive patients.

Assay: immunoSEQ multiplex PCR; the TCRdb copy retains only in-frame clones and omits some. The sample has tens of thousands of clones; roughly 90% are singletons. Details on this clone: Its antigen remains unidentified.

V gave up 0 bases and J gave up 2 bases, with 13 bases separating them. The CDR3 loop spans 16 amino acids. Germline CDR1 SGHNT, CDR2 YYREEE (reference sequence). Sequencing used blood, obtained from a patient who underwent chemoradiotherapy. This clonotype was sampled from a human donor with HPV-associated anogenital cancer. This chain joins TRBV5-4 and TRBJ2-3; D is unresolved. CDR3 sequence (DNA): TGTGCCAGCAGCTTGGCCGCCCTTTCTTACACAGATACGCAGTATTTT. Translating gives CASSLAALSYTDTQYF.